These 4 T cell receptor beta chains share one sample of origin, sequenced in a study of low-dose radiotherapy and immunotherapy resistance in tumors. Priming of first-strand cDNA relied on TRAV- and TRBV-specific primers (covering alpha and beta chains). For amplifying TCRs, the PCR ran for about 19 cycles with Phusion, which was used together with a constant-region primer and the adapter on the V primers. TCRdb processed the reads anew with MiXCR; each CDR3 protein has one entry. The table shows about 82,000 distinct CDR3 sequences, with over 15% occurring only once. The time point is: before trial treatment. Sample: PBMCs, taken before treatment. These receptors were collected from a male donor with prostate cancer.

This clonotype was detected ten times or more. The chain has TRBV20-1 and TRBJ2-5; D might be TRBD1 or TRBD2, each matching 5 bases. Per the germline V gene, CDR1 is DFQATT and CDR2 is SNEGSKA (reference sequence). The CDR3 loop spans 14 amino acids. The V and J ends lost 5 bases and 5 bases respectively, with 18 bases between them. CDR3 in DNA: TGCAGTGCTCCACACCGGGACCCCCAGGAGACCCAGTACTTC. It codes for CSAPHRDPQETQYF.

The sample holds many counts of this clonotype. The rearrangement joins TRBV4-1 to TRBJ2-2, with D unresolved. CDR1 MGHRA and CDR2 YSYEKL come from the germline V gene. The CDR3 consists of 14 residues. Trimming removed 1 base from V and 1 base from J, with 4 bases in between. The CDR3 loop reads CASSQGQNTGELFF. The CDR3 DNA reads as TGCGCCAGCAGCCAAGGACAGAACACCGGGGAGCTGTTTTTT.

This clonotype was recorded many times. The rearrangement uses TRBV19 and TRBJ2-2; D possibly corresponds to TRBD1 (6 bases). Trimming removed 4 bases at V and 5 bases at J, with 14 bases between. CDR1 is LNHDA, CDR2 SQIVND, per germline (reference sequence). The CDR3 is made up of 15 amino acids. The CDR3 protein is CASSSLDRMTGELFF. CDR3 DNA sequence: TGTGCCAGTAGTAGCCTCGACAGGATGACCGGGGAGCTGTTTTTT.

This clonotype was recorded many times. In nucleotides, the CDR3 is TGTGCCAGCAGTATTGGTCGGGGGCGAGACTATGGCTACACCTTC. Amino acid sequence: CASSIGRGRDYGYTF. The chain couples TRBV28 to TRBJ1-2; D possibly corresponds to TRBD1 (6 bases). Germline V gene data show CDR1 as MDHEN and CDR2 as SYDVKM. The V and J ends lost 5 bases and 3 bases respectively, with 16 bases between them. This CDR3 spans 15 amino acids.